The rows below give T cell receptor beta chains drawn from one sample of a study of cytomegalovirus exposure and HLA in healthy donors. Clones were sequenced by immunoSEQ multiplex PCR, and TCRdb holds only the in-frame ones, with some missing. This sample yields approximately 120,000 clones, of which roughly 90% are seen a single time; 1.5% to 2% belongs to the top ten. What was sequenced was PBMCs. These receptors were collected from a woman younger than 35 in good health and CMV-seronegative. Both conserved end residues are part of each CDR3. The order of the fields is D gene, J gene, clone size, V gene, CDR3 DNA, CDR3 protein. The D gene is left open where the match is weak. The size entry is marked missing in some rows and otherwise reads once, few, many or a size class.

d_call: TRBD1
j_call: TRBJ1-1
clone_size: NA
v_call: TRBV7-9
cdr3_nt: TGTGCCAGCAGCTTAGACGCACAGGGGGAAGCTTTCTTT
cdr3_aa: CASSLDAQGEAFF

d_call: NA
j_call: TRBJ1-1
clone_size: NA
v_call: TRBV9
cdr3_nt: TGTGCCAGCAGCGTCGGACACGATAGTAGGTCTGAAGCTTTCTTT
cdr3_aa: CASSVGHDSRSEAFF

d_call: NA
j_call: TRBJ1-6
clone_size: few
v_call: TRBV5-6
cdr3_nt: TGTGCCAGCAGCCCCACGGGGGACGGATCACCCCTCCACTTT
cdr3_aa: CASSPTGDGSPLHF

d_call: TRBD1
j_call: TRBJ2-7
clone_size: NA
v_call: TRBV6-5
cdr3_nt: TGTGCCAGCAGACCCCGACAGGGGATCTACGAGCAGTACTTC
cdr3_aa: CASRPRQGIYEQYF

d_call: TRBD1
j_call: TRBJ2-7
clone_size: NA
v_call: TRBV12-5
cdr3_nt: TGTGCTAGTGGTTTGATACCTCCGGGACAGGGGGCCGGGGAGCAGTACTTC
cdr3_aa: CASGLIPPGQGAGEQYF

d_call: NA
j_call: TRBJ2-7
clone_size: NA
v_call: TRBV2
cdr3_nt: TGTGCCAGCAGTGGCGGCCAGCGCTTCTCCTACGAGCAGTACTTC
cdr3_aa: CASSGGQRFSYEQYF

d_call: TRBD1
j_call: TRBJ2-1
clone_size: NA
v_call: TRBV5-4
cdr3_nt: TGTGCCAGCAGCCCGGGACAGGGGTTTCCCAATGAGCAGTTCTTC
cdr3_aa: CASSPGQGFPNEQFF

d_call: NA
j_call: TRBJ1-2
clone_size: once
v_call: TRBV6-4
cdr3_nt: TGTGCCCGTAGGAGACGGAGAAACAAGTATGGAGGCTACACCTTC
cdr3_aa: CARRRRRNKYGGYTF

d_call: TRBD1
j_call: TRBJ1-1
clone_size: once
v_call: TRBV2
cdr3_nt: TGTGCCAGCAGCTATACAGGGGGCAGGAGCACTGAAGCTTTCTTT
cdr3_aa: CASSYTGGRSTEAFF

d_call: TRBD2
j_call: TRBJ2-3
clone_size: once
v_call: TRBV5-4
cdr3_nt: TGTGCCGGACTAGCCCCCACAGATACGCAGTATTTT
cdr3_aa: CAGLAPTDTQYF

d_call: TRBD1
j_call: TRBJ1-1
clone_size: NA
v_call: TRBV7-9
cdr3_nt: TGTGCCAGCAGCTTAGTACAGGGGGCTAACGCTGAAGCTTTCTTT
cdr3_aa: CASSLVQGANAEAFF

d_call: NA
j_call: TRBJ2-3
clone_size: NA
v_call: TRBV19
cdr3_nt: TGTGCCAGTAGTATGTTGGGACTTTTCACAGATACGCAGTATTTT
cdr3_aa: CASSMLGLFTDTQYF

d_call: TRBD2
j_call: TRBJ2-3
clone_size: NA
v_call: TRBV19
cdr3_nt: TGTGCCAGTAGTATCCGAGCGGGGCGACAAATAAGCACAGATACGCAGTATTTT
cdr3_aa: CASSIRAGRQISTDTQYF

d_call: NA
j_call: TRBJ1-2
clone_size: once
v_call: TRBV27
cdr3_nt: TGTGCCAGCAGTGAGGGCAATGGCTACACCTTC
cdr3_aa: CASSEGNGYTF

d_call: NA
j_call: TRBJ1-3
clone_size: NA
v_call: TRBV9
cdr3_nt: TGTGCCAGCAGCGCAGCGATGGGAGTTTCTGGAAACACCATATATTTT
cdr3_aa: CASSAAMGVSGNTIYF

d_call: TRBD1
j_call: TRBJ1-2
clone_size: NA
v_call: TRBV5-5
cdr3_nt: TGTGCCAGCAGTCCGGGACAGAATAACTATGGCTACACCTTC
cdr3_aa: CASSPGQNNYGYTF

d_call: NA
j_call: TRBJ2-7
clone_size: NA
v_call: TRBV18
cdr3_nt: TGTGCCAGCTCCGGCGGTGGTTACGAGCAGTACTTC
cdr3_aa: CASSGGGYEQYF

d_call: NA
j_call: TRBJ2-3
clone_size: NA
v_call: TRBV27
cdr3_nt: TGTGCCAGCAGTATAATAGCGGCAGGTACAGATACGCAGTATTTT
cdr3_aa: CASSIIAAGTDTQYF

d_call: NA
j_call: TRBJ2-3
clone_size: NA
v_call: TRBV19
cdr3_nt: TGTGCCAGTAGTGTTGGGGGGTCTAGCACAGATACGCAGTATTTT
cdr3_aa: CASSVGGSSTDTQYF

d_call: NA
j_call: TRBJ2-7
clone_size: once
v_call: TRBV2
cdr3_nt: TGTGCCAGCAGTGAAGCGCACGGGACACTTTCCTACGAGCAGTACTTC
cdr3_aa: CASSEAHGTLSYEQYF

d_call: NA
j_call: TRBJ1-5
clone_size: NA
v_call: TRBV2
cdr3_nt: TGTGCCAGCGGCCCCTTTGCCCCCCACACAGGGTACGACGATCAGCCCCAGCATTTT
cdr3_aa: CASGPFAPHTGYDDQPQHF

d_call: TRBD1
j_call: TRBJ1-1
clone_size: NA
v_call: TRBV27
cdr3_nt: TGTGCCAGCAGGAAAACAGGGGCCATGAACACTGAAGCTTTCTTT
cdr3_aa: CASRKTGAMNTEAFF

d_call: NA
j_call: TRBJ2-7
clone_size: NA
v_call: TRBV7-2
cdr3_nt: TGTGCCAGCAGCTTAGTGGCGGCCCACGAGCAGTACTTC
cdr3_aa: CASSLVAAHEQYF

d_call: TRBD1
j_call: TRBJ2-7
clone_size: NA
v_call: TRBV7-9
cdr3_nt: TGTGCCAGCAGCGTACCGGGACAGTCGCCCGAGCAGTACTTC
cdr3_aa: CASSVPGQSPEQYF

d_call: TRBD2
j_call: TRBJ2-7
clone_size: once
v_call: TRBV28
cdr3_nt: TGTGCCAGCAGTTTGTCTTGGGCTAGCGGGACCTACGAGCAGTACTTC
cdr3_aa: CASSLSWASGTYEQYF

d_call: TRBD2
j_call: TRBJ2-7
clone_size: NA
v_call: TRBV2
cdr3_nt: TGTGCCAGCAGTGAAGCGAGAGGACTAGGGTACGAGCAGTACTTC
cdr3_aa: CASSEARGLGYEQYF

d_call: TRBD1
j_call: TRBJ1-1
clone_size: NA
v_call: TRBV6-5
cdr3_nt: TGTGCCGCGGGACAGGGGGACACTGAAGCTTTCTTT
cdr3_aa: CAAGQGDTEAFF

d_call: NA
j_call: TRBJ2-2
clone_size: NA
v_call: TRBV6-1
cdr3_nt: TGTGCCAGCAGTGAACAGCCAGGTCAGGTCGCCGGGGAGCTGTTTTTT
cdr3_aa: CASSEQPGQVAGELFF

d_call: NA
j_call: TRBJ1-4
clone_size: NA
v_call: TRBV9
cdr3_nt: TGTGCCAGCAGCGTGACCCCCTCCCTCGGACAGTCAAATGAAAAACTGTTTTTT
cdr3_aa: CASSVTPSLGQSNEKLFF

d_call: TRBD1
j_call: TRBJ2-7
clone_size: NA
v_call: TRBV5-1
cdr3_nt: TGCGCCAGCAGCTTGGACAGGGGGCTGGGCGAGCAGTACTTC
cdr3_aa: CASSLDRGLGEQYF